What follows is one T cell receptor (beta chain) and its context. The sample holds a few counts of this clonotype. This clone's antigen is unknown. Within one base of it there is no much larger clone, and no base qualities were kept. Total RNA was extracted from unfractionated whole blood collected in Tempus Blood RNA tubes. About five healthy volunteers acted as controls for TCR sequencing and had blood drawn at day 0, 2 weeks and 6 weeks. The library was produced with 5' RACE. The sample was run on an Illumina MiSeq. Library preparation attached unique molecular identifiers to individual cDNA molecules for quantitative, reproducible TCR counting. In the original analysis: A median of roughly 98,000 TCRs per sample was observed, with a range of about 23,224 to 690,600. The Decombinator software suite was used to annotate V, J and CDR3 in the TCR reads. For the PS versus PT1 abundance plots, all samples were subsampled to the same number of TCRs (28,000). TCRs were defined as expanded if absent before sensitization and observed at least eight times at the 2-week time point. Clones were called with MiXCR by TCRdb after fastp trimmed the public reads at Q25, and only in-frame beta chains were retained. Rows are combined by CDR3 protein, so each entry shows the most common genes and DNA. For this entry, the V and J calls and clone size follow TCRdb and not the study's own pipeline. The sample yields under 85,000 distinct CDR3 sequences; 6% to 8.5% were counted once. The ten largest account for 2% to 2.5% of the sample.

These data are taken from a study of human T cells and chemical hapten exposure (dated by TCRdb to the early 2020s). Regarding the study in general: Libraries were combined into a pool for sequencing, and differences in TCR yield between samples came mainly from small differences in library volumes within the pool. Peripheral blood TCR repertoire changes were tracked in vivo in alopecia patients during primary and secondary sensitization to the hapten diphenylcyclopropenone (DPC). Each blood RNA sample was used to sequence both TCR alpha and TCR beta chains.

Study-wide findings and limitations: DPC sensitization did not change how many TCRs were above 1 in 1000 frequency, and no evidence was found of alterations in global repertoire structure. After repeated subsampling, the strength of the expansion versus patch-test correlation and the threshold at which it became significant changed.

The sequence derives from a male donor in good health.

The DNA sequence is given as TGTGCCACCAAGAGTCCTCTCACCGGGGAGCTGTTTTTT. Its protein is CATKSPLTGELFF. Here the chain combines TRBV10-3 and TRBJ2-2; the D gene assignment is ambiguous. The CDR3, cysteine through phenylalanine, is 13 amino acids long. Here the CDR3 DNA is all that survives: 39 bases in frame from base 1. The V and J ends are trimmed by 10 bases and 4 bases, leaving 13 bases between them. The germline V gene supplies CDR1 ENHRY and CDR2 SYGVKD.